This paragraph reports one TCR beta chain. Antigen unknown. A much more abundant neighbour one base away suggests this may be a read error. The sequenced template was RNA, covering the TCR beta CDR3 region. RT-PCR in the first round used HTBI primers; a second-round multiplex PCR followed. MiXCR was run by TCRdb on the multiplex PCR reads, yielding one entry per CDR3 protein. This sample has some 1.1 million distinct CDR3 sequences, with about 40% found just once. The data originate from a study of Graves' ophthalmopathy and Graves' hyperthyroidism. Study results and caveats: Most thyroid clonotypes expanded beyond 0.001 frequency were also found in blood.

This CDR3 is built from 12 residues. The V and J ends lost 5 bases and 6 bases respectively, with 14 bases between them. Germline V lookup: CDR1 DFQATT, CDR2 SNEGSKA (reference sequence). Clinical symptoms and serum thyroxine were used for diagnosis; TRAb, thyroid ultrasound and orbital computed tomography were also relied on. Sample: peripheral blood or thyroid tissue (not recorded which). The rearrangement uses TRBV20-1 and TRBJ2-7; D gene uncertain. This receptor was taken from an adult man with Graves' hyperthyroidism. CDR3 loop: CSAGVSGREQYF. CDR3 DNA sequence: TGCAGTGCTGGGGTATCAGGCCGCGAGCAGTACTTC.